This T cell receptor beta chain came from a study of blood T cell repertoires in COVID-19. Across the whole study: The samples span acute and convalescent COVID-19 from the United States, Italy and Spain. T cells, B-cell-depleted T cells, or PBMCs provided the cDNA or gDNA that served as material.

The CDR3 has 16 amino acids. The ends lost 5 bases at V and 4 bases at J; junction bases unmatched: 7. In germline, CDR1 is SGHVS, CDR2 FQNEAQ. Patients from Seattle were sampled longitudinally, starting during active infection. Original processing methods: Reference gene primer amplification gave estimated nucleated cell counts. The table came from immunoSEQ multiplex PCR; TCRdb's copy has only in-frame clones and leaves some out. V, J and clone size are those of that table, while D and trimming were read from the DNA. This table holds 150,000 to 250,000 clones, about four fifths found once. This clone was found a few times.

The sequencing input was peripheral blood. V and J are TRBV7-8 and TRBJ1-5; TRBD1 matches at 11 bases. The TCR sequence derives from a woman aged 40 to 49 with COVID-19, enrolled during active disease. CDR3: CASSPEDRGLNQPQHF. The CDR3 coding sequence is TGTGCCAGCAGCCCTGAGGACAGGGGGCTAAATCAGCCCCAGCATTTT.